These 3 T cell receptor beta chains originate from one sample sequenced in a study of T cells expressing NK-cell markers. Each CDR3 protein gets one entry in TCRdb, which reprocessed the 5' RACE reads and gives no DNA. This listing includes roughly 390,000 distinct CDR3 sequences. Sequencing was performed on blood T cells: a sorted CD56 or NKG2C T cell subset, CD4+ or CD8+ T cells, or bulk PBMC T cells (not recorded which). These receptors all stem from a man aged 18 to 70 in good health.

This chain joins TRBV30 and TRBJ2-3; TCRdb names TRBD1, which stays unverified in the absence of DNA. Germline V gives CDR1 GTSNPN, CDR2 SVGIG (reference sequence). The CDR3 length is 14 residues. The chain's CDR3 is CAWNRGGGRREQYF.

The chain carries TRBV18 and TRBJ2-1; the TCRdb D gene call, TRBD1, has no DNA to confirm it. The CDR3 spans 16 residues. Germline CDR1 reads KGHSH; CDR2 reads LQKENI. The CDR3: CASSPGIGTGVNEQFF.

The V call is TRBV4-1, the J call TRBJ2-1; TCRdb designates TRBD2, a call that cannot be tested without DNA. In germline, CDR1 is MGHRA, CDR2 YSYEKL. This CDR3 contains 19 residues. CDR3: CASSQDQSESHDSYNEQFF.